Below, one T cell receptor beta chain is given with its context. There is no known antigen for this receptor. There are no base qualities to consult, and no much larger clone falls within one base. The entry originates in a study of blood T cell repertoires in COVID-19 (TCRdb year 2020). Regarding the study in general: Collaborator samples came from the United States, Italy and Spain and covered acute and convalescent phases of COVID-19. The material from the prospective study consisted of cDNA or gDNA derived from T cells, B-cell-depleted T cells, or PBMCs. The dataset comprised deeply sampled blood TCRbeta repertoires from subjects exposed to, actively infected with, or recovered from COVID-19. A freely available public database, intended as a resource for researchers studying the immune response to SARS-CoV-2, is where the repertoires were released. The samples were drawn from the first 160 participants of the ongoing ImmuneRACE study and from about 1,200 subjects provided by 6 global collaborators. The sample metadata nearly always contained a de-identified subject ID, COVID-19 status, age in years and sex. Where HLA class I and class II types were available, the types were taken from metadata supplied by the sample provider, not from assay-based typing. On the study overall, not on this receptor specifically: The quantity of clinical and demographic metadata differed by source and by participant and was supplied without curation.

TCRbeta CDR3 regions were amplified from genomic DNA by means of the immunoSEQ Assay, a bias-controlled multiplex PCR. In the source study's methods: The number of nucleated cells in each sample was estimated by amplification of reference gene primers within the assay. To quantify the absolute abundance of each unique TCRbeta CDR3 rearrangement, sequence reads were collapsed and filtered. For each sample, productive Simpson clonality was calculated as the square root of Simpson's diversity index across productive rearrangements. Not all clones reach the TCRdb copy of this immuneACCESS table, which keeps in-frame sequences only. Checked studies attribute under half of the gap to unresolved V genes and leave the rest unexplained. From that table come the V and J calls and clone size; the DNA was used to work out D and trimming. The sample table records a few hundred thousand clones; roughly 84% of these occur just once. The ten largest make up 0.87% of the sample.

For CDR1 and CDR2, the germline V gene lists SGHDT and YYEEEE. Including the terminal cysteine and phenylalanine, the CDR3 comprises 14 residues. Of all the DNA, just the CDR3 is kept, 42 bases in frame from base 1. Trimming removed 7 bases from V and 5 bases from J; the gene matches leave 8 bases unexplained. In Seattle, one collaborating source enrolled patients while the infection was active and tracked those patients longitudinally over the course of disease. Each collaborating institution followed its own protocols to collect whole blood in K2EDTA tubes. Collaborator samples were shipped for TCRbeta analysis as frozen whole blood, isolated PBMCs, or DNA extracted from either sample type.

The sequenced sample consisted of peripheral blood. The rearrangement joined TRBV5-6 to TRBJ1-2, with 10 middle bases fitting TRBD1. This TCR came from a human donor with COVID-19, enrolled during active disease. The donor label of this sample is uncertain. The DNA sequence reads TGTGCCAGCGAACGAGACAGGGGGCAATATGGCTACACCTTC. Its translation reads: CASERDRGQYGYTF. With the rest looked up from the reference TRBV5-6 and TRBJ1-2 genes rather than sequenced, the full variable domain is DAGVTQSPTHLIKTRGQQVTLRCSPKSGHDTVSWYQQALGQGPQFIFQYYEEEERQRGNFPDRFSGHQFPNYSSELNVNALLLGDSALYLCASERDRGQYGYTFGSGTRLTVV.